One and the same sample provided the 18 T cell receptor beta chains below, sequenced in a study of read filtering for tumor transcriptome and immune sequencing. Molecular barcoded adaptors covering alpha/delta and beta/gamma chains were used on approximately 400 ng RNA. Each CDR3 protein gets one entry after TCRdb re-called the reads with MiXCR. This sample has around 38,000 distinct CDR3 sequences; about 13% occur once, and the top ten carry around 26%. Source material: a population of CD138-negative cells sorted from bone marrow. Every receptor here comes from a donor at least 40 years old with multiple myeloma.

In regard to this clonotype: One end of the junction does not line up with germline, which may come from a read error. The chain recombines TRBV28 with TRBJ1-1; the D is unclear. The length of the CDR3 is 13 residues. Germline CDR1 is MDHEN and CDR2 is SYDVKM. CDR3 coding DNA: TGTGCCAGCAGCCCGTCCGGGCAGATTGAAGCTCTCTTT. This sequence encodes CASSPSGQIEALF.

This chain uses TRBV29-1 with TRBJ2-5; D uncertain. Germline V gene lookup returns CDR1 SQVTM and CDR2 ANQGSEA. The length of the CDR3 is 12 residues. Trimming pared 8 bases from V and 4 bases from J, leaving 14 bases between. The CDR3, as DNA: TGCAGCTCAGTAGGTGTCGGAGAGACCCAGTACTTC. This codes for CSSVGVGETQYF.

The rearrangement links TRBV12-3 or TRBV12-4 to TRBJ2-6; D possibly matches TRBD1 or TRBD2 (5 bases each). V shed 2 bases and J shed 4 bases, with 9 bases lying between them. The CDR3 extends over 15 amino acids. The CDR3 loop reads CASSLRGAGANVLTF. Written as DNA, the CDR3 is TGTGCCAGCAGTTTAAGGGGAGCAGGGGCCAACGTCCTGACTTTC.

Notes on this clonotype: Germline is not matched at one junction end, which may reflect a read error. The chain joins TRBV11-1 to TRBJ2-2, with 7 nucleotides matching TRBD1. Germline V gives CDR1 SGHAT, CDR2 FQDESV (reference sequence). This CDR3 comprises 15 residues. CDR3 sequence reads: CASSSKQGNTGELLF. CDR3 coding DNA: TGTGCCAGCAGCAGTAAACAGGGGAACACCGGGGAGCTGCTTTTT.

This clonotype was seen only a few times. Given a much more abundant clone one base away, this may be a read error. The rearrangement uses TRBV7-2 and TRBJ2-3; TRBD1 is a possible D gene (6 bases). V lost 1 base, J lost 5 bases, and 13 bases lay in between. The V gene's germline CDR1 is SGHTA and CDR2 FQGNSA. CDR3 length: 15 amino acids. This CDR3 is CASSLGRGMVDTQYF. The CDR3 DNA sequence: TGTGCCAGCAGCTTAGGTAGGGGGATGGTAGATACGCAGTATTTT.

This clonotype has a count of ten or more. The V and J genes are TRBV6-6 and TRBJ2-6; possibly TRBD1 for D (5 bases). This CDR3 spans 17 amino acids. The germline V gene has CDR1 MNHNY and CDR2 SVGAGI (reference sequence). Trimming removed 7 bases from V and 0 bases from J, with 16 bases in between. Written as DNA, the CDR3 is TGTGCCAGCACCCAACACGGGCAGGGCTCTGGGGCCAACGTCCTGACTTTC. Amino acid sequence: CASTQHGQGSGANVLTF.

The chain couples TRBV5-4 to TRBJ1-1; 7 nucleotides match TRBD1. CDR3 size: 15 residues. Trimming took 0 bases from V and 4 from J; bases not matched to a gene: 6. Germline V gene lookup returns CDR1 SGHNT and CDR2 YYREEE (reference sequence). The CDR3 DNA sequence: TGTGCCAGCAGCTTGGGGGGCAGGGGGTTCACTGAAGCTTTCTTT. This sequence encodes CASSLGGRGFTEAFF.

This clonotype was counted many times. The gene calls are TRBV6-1 and TRBJ1-4, with 7 nucleotides matching TRBD1. Trimming took 5 bases from V and 6 from J; bases not matched to a gene: 9. There are 15 residues in the CDR3. The germline V gene encodes CDR1 MNHNS and CDR2 SASEGT. CDR3: CASSLGGTGDEKLFF. In nucleotides, the CDR3 is TGTGCCAGCAGTCTGGGAGGAACAGGGGATGAAAAACTGTTTTTT.

This clonotype appeared many times. This chain connects TRBV7-2 to TRBJ1-5; D gene ambiguous. Trimming pared 1 base from V and 10 bases from J, leaving 14 bases between. The CDR3 has 14 amino acids. Germline assignment: CDR1 SGHTA and CDR2 FQGNSA. In nucleotides, the CDR3 is TGTGCCAGCAGCTTAGGGGCCCAGCGCTCCCCCCAGCATTTT. Translating it yields CASSLGAQRSPQHF.

This clonotype was observed many times. The V gene is TRBV5-1, the J gene TRBJ2-5; D possibly corresponds to TRBD1 (6 bases). Trimming removed 2 bases at V and 5 bases at J, with 13 bases between. Germline CDR1 is SGHRS and CDR2 is YFSETQ. The CDR3 has 14 amino acids. The CDR3 nucleotides are TGCGCCAGCAGCTTCGGACAGCCCTTTGAGACCCAGTACTTC. The encoded protein is CASSFGQPFETQYF.

A note on this clonotype: A much larger clone sits a single nucleotide away, making a read error possible. The genes are TRBV7-9 and TRBJ2-1, with 8 positions matching TRBD1. Germline loops: CDR1 SEHNR, CDR2 FQNEAQ (reference sequence). This CDR3 has 14 amino acids. The DNA of the CDR3 is TGTGCCAGCAGCATGGACAGGGTTAGCAATGCGCAGTTCTTC. This encodes CASSMDRVSNAQFF.

This clonotype has only a few counts. The gene calls are TRBV28 and TRBJ2-7, with 7 bases identical to TRBD2. Trimming cost V 5 bases and J 2 bases; bases outside gene matches: 6. The CDR3 covers 14 residues. Looked up from germline, CDR1 is MDHEN and CDR2 is SYDVKM. CDR3 in amino acids: CASSLPSGTYEQYF. Written as DNA, the CDR3 is TGTGCCAGCAGTCTCCCTAGCGGTACCTACGAGCAGTACTTC.

This clonotype was detected ten times or more. The chain links TRBV29-1 to TRBJ2-1, with 9 bases fitting TRBD2. This CDR3 spans 14 amino acids. Germline V CDR1 and CDR2: SQVTM, ANQGSEA. The CDR3 DNA sequence: TGCAGTTTTTATAGCGGGAGAGTCTACAATGAGCAGTTCTTC. It codes for CSFYSGRVYNEQFF.

This clonotype was seen repeatedly, ten times or more. This chain uses TRBV12-3 or TRBV12-4 with TRBJ2-2, with 7 bases aligning to TRBD2. The CDR3 has 16 amino acids. The J segment lost 4 bases and the V segment lost 6 bases, leaving 11 bases of the junction unmatched. The CDR3 DNA reads TGTGCCAGCAGCCGTGGACCGCGCGGGGGCACCGGGGAGCTGTTTTTT. Residues: CASSRGPRGGTGELFF.

The sample holds many counts of this clonotype. The gene calls are TRBV6-5 and TRBJ2-7; 12 bases are shared with TRBD1. Germline lookup yields CDR1 MNHEY and CDR2 SVGAGI. J lost 7 bases, V lost 5 bases, and 9 bases had no gene match. This CDR3 is built from 15 residues. The CDR3 DNA reads TGTGCCAGCAGTGCTCCGGGACAGGGGGCGCGTGAGCAGTACTTC. Translation gives CASSAPGQGAREQYF.

On this clonotype itself: This may come from a read error, since a much larger clone is one base off. This rearrangement joins TRBV29-1 to TRBJ2-3; perhaps TRBD1 as D (6 bases). CDR1 and CDR2 from the germline V gene are SQVTM and ANQGSEA. Trimming removed 6 bases at V and 2 bases at J, with 15 bases between. This CDR3 has 14 residues. CDR3 sequence reads: CSVGAGVPTDTQYF. CDR3 sequence (DNA): TGCAGCGTGGGGGCAGGGGTTCCCACAGATACGCAGTATTTT.

This chain uses TRBV2 with TRBJ2-1; TRBD2 aligns across 8 bases. The CDR3 extends over 15 amino acids. CDR1 is SNHLY and CDR2 is FYNNEI in the germline V gene. The V gene end was trimmed by 5 bases and the J gene end by 5 bases; junction bases not matched to a gene: 8. The CDR3 spells CASSKLSGLDNEQFF. DNA of the CDR3: TGTGCCAGCAGTAAACTCTCGGGACTAGACAATGAGCAGTTCTTC.

In this sample, this clonotype turned up many times. This chain links TRBV7-8 with TRBJ2-7; D remains unclear. V was trimmed by 5 bases and J by 7 bases, leaving 15 bases between them. CDR1 is SGHVS, CDR2 FQNEAQ, per germline. The CDR3 has 13 residues. DNA of the CDR3: TGTGCCAGCAGCCCGGGCGGCTCCGGAGAGCAGTACTTC. Encoded protein: CASSPGGSGEQYF.